This T cell receptor (beta chain) was documented in a study of human T cells and chemical hapten exposure. Study details: Readings were taken at 6 days from patch tests that had applied 0.01% DPC to the upper back.

There are 13 residues in the CDR3. CDR1 is SGHDN, CDR2 FVKESK, per germline. Trimming took off 0 bases at V and 6 bases at J, with 7 bases between the two ends. Documented time point: pre-sensitization, week 0. Treatment defined: therapeutic diphenylcyclopropenone sensitization with weekly scalp DPC. Donors, patients with alopecia ranging from 18 to 70 years old and judged suitable for DPC, provided samples. Total RNA was isolated from whole blood that had not been fractionated. Unique molecular identifiers were attached to individual cDNA molecules during library preparation. One entry per CDR3 protein results from TCRdb running MiXCR on the RACE reads. The repertoire consists of fewer than 350,000 distinct CDR3 sequences, with around 7.3% occurring once and the leading ten covering more than 1%.

The rearrangement uses TRBV14 and TRBJ2-3; D not resolved. The TCR was taken from a man between 18 and 35 years old with alopecia areata. Some clones in this sample may be carry-over from other donors' samples. The material was whole blood, obtained in connection with sensitization to the hapten diphenylcyclopropenone (DPC). The CDR3 is CASSQELGDTQYF. In DNA form, the CDR3 reads TGTGCCAGCAGCCAAGAGTTGGGCGATACGCAGTATTTT.